The sequence of this T cell receptor beta chain was determined in a study of blood T cells in healthy people across ages. Germline-derived CDR1 and CDR2 are DFQATT and SNEGSKA (reference sequence). This CDR3 has 15 amino acids. J lost 5 bases, V lost 2 bases, and 8 bases had no gene match. It was with a sample-barcoded 5' primer and a J-beta primer mix that a second PCR of roughly 7 to 12 cycles was run. TCRdb passed the 5' RACE reads through MiXCR, listing each CDR3 protein once. In the table there are nearly 800,000 distinct CDR3 sequences, around 25% of which are singletons. Donation came from healthy Caucasian individuals in Russia who were aged about 6 to 90. PBMCs numbering at least 6.5 million were isolated per sample. These same records also appear under a second study, on T cells of mothers and their children.

The sample consisted of blood. The sequence derives from a boy between 10 and 17 years old in good health. This chain connects TRBV20-1 to TRBJ2-3; TRBD2 matches 9 bases. The CDR3 here is CSARSLAGTVDTQYF. CDR3 coding DNA: TGCAGTGCTAGAAGCCTAGCGGGGACGGTAGATACGCAGTATTTT.